The rows below give T cell receptor beta chains drawn from one sample of a study of cytomegalovirus exposure and HLA in healthy donors. This table comes from immunoSEQ multiplex PCR, and its TCRdb copy is limited to in-frame clones, with some not included. Found here are about 84,000 clones, roughly 63% of them singletons; the top ten hold approximately 15%. The sequenced material came from PBMCs. The receptors derive from a woman aged 40 to 50 in good health and CMV-seropositive. Both conserved end residues are part of each CDR3. The D gene is left open where the match is weak. Only some rows state a clone size, as once, few, many or a class for expanded clones.

V gene	J gene	clone size	D gene	CDR3 protein	CDR3 DNA
TRBV6-5	TRBJ2-7	few	.	CASSYSGWGVNEQYF	TGTGCCAGCAGTTACTCGGGGTGGGGGGTTAACGAGCAGTACTTC
TRBV6-1	TRBJ2-7	.	TRBD1	CASSDRGTGGEQYF	TGTGCCAGCAGTGACCGTGGGACAGGGGGCGAGCAGTACTTC
TRBV30	TRBJ2-7	.	.	CAWSILRDEQYF	TGTGCCTGGAGTATATTACGGGACGAGCAGTACTTC
TRBV6-1	TRBJ2-7	.	TRBD1	CASGPQQGAPYEQYF	TGTGCCAGCGGACCCCAGCAGGGGGCCCCCTACGAGCAGTACTTC
TRBV7-2	TRBJ2-3	.	TRBD2	CASSLPPWTSGRDTQYF	TGTGCCAGCAGCTTACCCCCCTGGACTAGCGGGAGGGATACGCAGTATTTT
TRBV6-5	TRBJ2-2	.	.	CASSYSPTPGKLFF	TGTGCCAGCAGTTACAGTCCTACTCCGGGGAAGCTGTTTTTT
TRBV11-2	TRBJ2-1	.	TRBD2	CASSFGTSGINEQFF	TGTGCCAGCAGCTTTGGGACTAGCGGGATCAATGAGCAGTTCTTC
TRBV7-9	TRBJ2-2	few	.	CARGIGSGTGELFF	TGTGCCAGGGGAATTGGGTCGGGGACCGGGGAGCTGTTTTTT
TRBV13	TRBJ2-7	few	TRBD1	CASSFPGQGFHEQYF	TGTGCCAGCAGCTTCCCGGGACAGGGGTTCCACGAGCAGTACTTC
TRBV27	TRBJ2-1	few	TRBD2	CASSSTSANEQFF	TGTGCCAGCAGTTCAACTAGCGCCAATGAGCAGTTCTTC
TRBV4-2	TRBJ1-4	.	.	CASSQSLEGQNEKLFF	TGTGCCAGCAGCCAATCCCTGGAAGGACAGAATGAAAAACTGTTTTTT
TRBV11-2	TRBJ2-5	.	.	CASSLGPQETQYF	TGTGCCAGCAGCTTAGGGCCGCAAGAGACCCAGTACTTC
TRBV7-9	TRBJ2-1	.	.	CASSWRLEQFF	TGTGCCAGCAGCTGGAGACTTGAGCAGTTCTTC
TRBV6-7	TRBJ1-2	.	.	CASTRGGNPRANYGYTF	TGTGCCAGCACTAGGGGGGGGAACCCCAGGGCGAACTATGGCTACACCTTC
TRBV27	TRBJ1-4	.	.	CASSPGPLGGEKLFF	TGTGCCAGCAGTCCGGGACCCCTGGGGGGTGAAAAACTGTTTTTT
TRBV19	TRBJ1-1	few	.	CASSLRRGKDEAFF	TGTGCCAGTAGTCTGCGTAGGGGAAAGGATGAAGCTTTCTTT
TRBV28	TRBJ2-7	.	.	CASSRPAADSYEQYF	TGTGCCAGCAGTAGGCCAGCGGCAGATTCCTACGAGCAGTACTTC
TRBV27	TRBJ1-2	.	TRBD1	CASSPLDRSYGYTF	TGTGCCAGCAGTCCTCTGGACAGGTCCTATGGCTACACCTTC
TRBV28	TRBJ1-2	.	TRBD1	CASSWTGGYTF	TGTGCCAGCAGTTGGACAGGGGGCTACACCTTC
TRBV29-1	TRBJ2-7	.	TRBD2	CSVRLANYEQYF	TGCAGCGTTCGACTAGCGAACTACGAGCAGTACTTC
TRBV7-7	TRBJ2-5	.	TRBD2	CASSLSGWTSVETQYF	TGTGCCAGCAGCTTATCTGGCTGGACTAGCGTAGAGACCCAGTACTTC
TRBV7-9	TRBJ1-2	.	.	CASSLITDSLPGYTF	TGTGCCAGCAGCTTAATAACCGACAGTCTGCCGGGCTACACCTTC